This TCR beta chain was identified in a study of liver allograft versus peripheral blood T cells. As for the study in general: A comparison was made between T cell receptor repertoires in transplanted livers and those in recipients' peripheral blood.

Study-wide findings and caveats: The authors reported that T cell receptor repertoires inside liver allografts differed from those in peripheral blood.

This clonotype was observed at least ten times. What it binds is unknown. TCRdb processed the reads anew with MiXCR; each CDR3 protein has one entry. The repertoire consists of 8,000 or so distinct CDR3 sequences, with approximately 17% occurring once and the leading ten covering over 4%. The CDR3 sequence is 16 residues long. Deletions cut 2 bases from V and 7 bases from J, with 18 bases between. Germline CDR1 reads SGDLS; CDR2 reads YYNGEE. V gene TRBV9 combines with J gene TRBJ1-4, with D hard to call. This TCR came from a human patient who had a liver transplant. The graft donor may have contributed some T cells. CDR3 nucleotides: TGTGCCAGCAGCGTTACAGACACCGGGGAAGGTGAAAAACTGTTTTTT. Its protein is CASSVTDTGEGEKLFF. The entire variable domain, with the rest obtained from reference TRBV9 and TRBJ1-4, is as follows: DSGVTQTPKHLITATGQRVTLRCSPRSGDLSVYWYQQSLDQGLQFLIQYYNGEERAKGNILERFSAQQFPDLHSELNLSSLELGDSALYFCASSVTDTGEGEKLFFGSGTQLSVL.